The 21 T cell receptor beta chains below all came from one sample that was sequenced in a study of blood T cell repertoires in COVID-19 (dated by TCRdb to 2020 to 2021). Library method: the immunoSEQ multiplex PCR assay. TCRdb carries this immuneACCESS record with in-frame sequences only. Its versions omit some clonotypes, under half of them owing to an unresolved V gene in the studies checked, with the rest unexplained. In all, the sample holds fewer than 350,000 clones, and around nine tenths of those were seen once. Of the sample, around 13% is held by the ten largest clones. Sequencing was carried out using peripheral blood. These receptors were taken from a woman aged 70-85 years with COVID-19, enrolled during active disease.

The chain couples TRBV20-1 to TRBJ1-2; 9 positions agree with TRBD1. The CDR3 spans 11 residues. Looked up from germline, CDR1 is DFQATT and CDR2 is SNEGSKA (reference sequence). J lost 8 bases, V lost 6 bases, and 4 bases had no gene match. CDR3 sequence: CSAGQGIGYTF. The CDR3 nucleotides are TGCAGTGCCGGACAGGGGATCGGCTACACCTTC.

This sequence joins TRBV7-2 and TRBJ2-7, with unresolved D. The CDR3 consists of 11 residues. From germline, CDR1 is SGHTA and CDR2 FQGNSA. Trimming cost V 4 bases and J 4 bases, with 5 bases left between them. The CDR3: CASSSFYEQYF. The DNA of the CDR3 is TGTGCCAGCAGCTCCTTTTACGAGCAGTACTTC.

This CDR3 reads CASSLLNGGQETQYF. The CDR3 DNA reads as TGTGCCAGCAGCCTACTGAATGGGGGGCAAGAGACCCAGTACTTC. The chain carries TRBV6-5 and TRBJ2-5; D perhaps matches TRBD2 (6 bases). Trimming stripped 6 bases from V and 2 bases from J, with 16 bases between. CDR1 and CDR2 from the germline V gene are MNHEY and SVGAGI. This CDR3 region has 15 residues.

The rearrangement joins TRBV5-1 to TRBJ1-5; TRBD1 aligns across 10 bases. CDR3 length: 13 amino acids. V dropped 0 bases and J dropped 16; count of bases not matched to a gene: 7. Germline CDR1 reads SGHRS; CDR2 reads YFSETQ. In nucleotides, the CDR3 is TGCGCCAGCAGCTTGGAAGGGACAGGGGCTCACCATTTT. This gives the protein CASSLEGTGAHHF.

The CDR3 spells CASGSIRVTEAFF. The DNA for the CDR3 is TGTGCCAGCGGCTCGATACGGGTCACTGAAGCTTTCTTT. V usage is TRBV6-5 and J usage is TRBJ1-1; D not resolved. Germline CDR1 reads MNHEY; CDR2 reads SVGAGI. The length of the CDR3 is 13 residues. Trimming stripped 8 bases from V and 4 bases from J, with 14 bases between.

This CDR3 is CASELAGREKLFF. The DNA for the CDR3 is TGTGCCAGCGAGTTAGCAGGGAGGGAAAAACTGTTTTTT. This chain uses TRBV2 with TRBJ1-4, with D perhaps TRBD1 (5 bases). This CDR3 contains 13 residues. Trimming pared 8 bases from V and 8 bases from J, leaving 15 bases between. Germline V CDR1 and CDR2: SNHLY, FYNNEI.

Points on this clone: Other DNA sequences in this sample translate to the same CDR3. This chain uses TRBV6-5 with TRBJ1-5; D unclear. Looked up from germline, CDR1 is MNHEY and CDR2 is SVGAGI. The CDR3 has 15 residues. V lost 2 bases to trimming and J lost 2 bases, with 10 bases between them. CDR3 nucleotide sequence: TGTGCCAGCAGTTACAGTCCGGCGGGCAATCAGCCCCAGCATTTT. Amino acid sequence: CASSYSPAGNQPQHF.

This clone was counted once. V gene TRBV12-5 combines with J gene TRBJ2-1; 8 bases are shared with TRBD1. V lost 5 bases, J lost 7 bases, and 10 bases stayed unmatched. Germline V gives CDR1 LGHNT, CDR2 FRNRAP. This CDR3 spans 15 amino acids. CDR3 sequence (DNA): TGTGCTAGTGGTCCCTACCAGGGGGCGAGGAATGAGCAGTTCTTC. Translated: CASGPYQGARNEQFF.

The chain recombines TRBV19 with TRBJ1-1; D is possibly TRBD1 (6 bases). Germline V gene lookup returns CDR1 LNHDA and CDR2 SQIVND (reference sequence). The V end was cut by 8 bases, the J end by 9 bases, with 16 bases between. CDR3 size: 12 residues. The CDR3 region is CASLTPGEKAFF. In nucleotides, the CDR3 is TGTGCCAGTCTGACGCCAGGGGAGAAAGCTTTCTTT.

CDR3 region: CASSDTGTGIRAGYTF. The DNA for the CDR3 is TGTGCCAGCAGTGATACCGGGACAGGGATTCGGGCTGGCTACACCTTC. The chain recombines TRBV28 with TRBJ1-2; 9 bases are a match to TRBD1. Germline V lookup: CDR1 MDHEN, CDR2 SYDVKM. The CDR3 runs 16 residues. J gave up 7 bases and V 5 bases, and 14 bases lay outside the gene matches.

This rearrangement joins TRBV6-6 to TRBJ2-5, with a weak D call TRBD2 (6 bases). Between the trimmed V and J ends, which lost 6 bases and 2 bases, there was a span of 13 bases. The CDR3 consists of 14 residues. Germline CDR1 is MNHNY and CDR2 is SVGAGI (reference sequence). CDR3 sequence reads: CASRRLGGQETQYF. The CDR3 bases are TGTGCCAGCAGGCGACTAGGAGGGCAAGAGACCCAGTACTTC.

The V call is TRBV28, the J call TRBJ1-4; the match to TRBD1 covers 9 bases. This CDR3 region has 14 residues. CDR1 MDHEN and CDR2 SYDVKM come from the germline V gene. J gave up 10 bases and V 6 bases, and 9 bases lay outside the gene matches. The DNA for the CDR3 is TGTGCCAGCAGCCTCGGGACAGGGAAACTAAAACTGTTTTTT. Translating gives CASSLGTGKLKLFF.

The chain has TRBV15 and TRBJ1-4; D may be TRBD1 (6 bases). This CDR3 has 14 residues. Looked up from germline, CDR1 is LNHNV and CDR2 is YYDKDF (reference sequence). Trimming removed 0 bases at V and 7 bases at J, with 9 bases between. For the CDR3, the DNA is TGTGCCACCAGCAGAGATGGGGGCCTTGAAAAACTGTTTTTT. Its translation is CATSRDGGLEKLFF. Full variable domain (remainder filled in from reference TRBV15 and TRBJ1-4): DAMVIQNPRYQVTQFGKPVTLSCSQTLNHNVMYWYQQKSSQAPKLLFHYYDKDFNNEADTPDNFQSRRPNTSFCFLDIRSPGLGDTAMYLCATSRDGGLEKLFFGSGTQLSVL.

This chain links TRBV5-1 with TRBJ2-1, with D perhaps TRBD1 (6 bases). The CDR3 is made up of 15 amino acids. Germline CDR1 is SGHRS and CDR2 is YFSETQ. The V end was cut by 0 bases, the J end by 7 bases, with 14 bases between. CDR3 in DNA: TGCGCCAGCAGCTTGGTGGGGGCCGAACGGAATGAGCAGTTCTTC. Its protein product is CASSLVGAERNEQFF. Supplemented by reference TRBV5-1 and TRBJ2-1, the full variable domain reads KAGVTQTPRYLIKTRGQQVTLSCSPISGHRSVSWYQQTPGQGLQFLFEYFSETQRNKGNFPGRFSGRQFSNSRSEMNVSTLELGDSALYLCASSLVGAERNEQFFGPGTRLTVL.

This clone showed up just once. The chain joins TRBV9 to TRBJ2-3; D is unresolved. The CDR3 totals 13 residues. Germline-derived CDR1 and CDR2 are SGDLS and YYNGEE. The V end lost 0 bases, the J end lost 6 bases, and 8 bases lay between the germline ends. CDR3 residues: CASSVATWDTQYF. CDR3 nucleotides: TGTGCCAGCAGCGTAGCTACGTGGGATACGCAGTATTTT.

The chain couples TRBV24-1 to TRBJ2-1; D possibly corresponds to TRBD1 (5 bases). Germline CDR1 KGHDR, CDR2 SFDVKD. The CDR3 loop spans 11 amino acids. V shed 7 bases and J shed 12 bases, with 12 bases lying between them. The CDR3 DNA is TGTGCCACCAGGGATAAAAGGGGGCAGTTCTTC. Encoded protein: CATRDKRGQFF.

The V call is TRBV6-5, the J call TRBJ2-7; 7 bases fit TRBD1. The J segment lost 4 bases and the V segment lost 10 bases, leaving 4 bases of the junction unmatched. The length of the CDR3 is 11 residues. Looked up from germline, CDR1 is MNHEY and CDR2 is SVGAGI. The chain's CDR3 is CATGTVYEQYF. The DNA of the CDR3 is TGTGCCACTGGGACAGTGTACGAGCAGTACTTC.

The CDR3 region has the DNA TGTGCCAGCAGTTACGCGAAGACTAGATTACCAGGCTACGAGCAGTACTTC. It is translated as CASSYAKTRLPGYEQYF. The chain joins TRBV6-2 or TRBV6-3 to TRBJ2-7, with a possible D match to TRBD2 (6 bases). Germline CDR1 is MNHEY and CDR2 is SVGEGT. Trimming took 2 bases from V and 3 from J, leaving 20 bases between them. This CDR3 comprises 17 residues.

This clone has only one observation. The chain joins TRBV24-1 to TRBJ1-2, with 8 positions matching TRBD1. This CDR3 has 17 amino acids. Germline CDR1 KGHDR, CDR2 SFDVKD. The trim removed 3 bases at V and 6 bases at J, leaving 14 bases unmatched. In DNA, the CDR3 is TGTGCCACCAGTGATGGGGGCAACAGGGGGAATGTTGATGGCTACACCTTC. Translating gives CATSDGGNRGNVDGYTF.

The V and J genes are TRBV15 and TRBJ2-1; TRBD2 matches at 13 bases. The CDR3 totals 15 residues. The germline gives CDR1 LNHNV, CDR2 YYDKDF (reference sequence). V was pared by 5 bases and J by 7 bases, with 5 bases of the junction left unmatched. CDR3 sequence (DNA): TGTGCCACCAGCCGGACTAGCGGGGGCCTAAATGAGCAGTTCTTC. It encodes CATSRTSGGLNEQFF.

J is TRBJ2-7 and V is TRBV7-2; 9 bases are shared with TRBD1. The CDR3 extends over 15 amino acids. Germline V gene data show CDR1 as SGHTA and CDR2 as FQGNSA. The V and J ends lost 1 base and 4 bases, in that order; junction bases with no gene match: 5. The CDR3, as DNA: TGTGCCAGCAGCTTAGTGGGACAGGGAACGTACGAGCAGTACTTC. The encoded protein is CASSLVGQGTYEQYF.